This is a list of T cell receptor beta chains from one sample in a study of blood T cell repertoires in COVID-19. TCRdb's table, derived via immunoSEQ multiplex PCR, lists solely in-frame clones and lacks some. This sample carries around 250,000 clones, around 85% of them seen once, and the ten largest clones take 5.1%. Sequencing used peripheral blood. These TCRs come from a man in his fifties or sixties with active or convalescent COVID-19. The CDR3 runs from the conserved cysteine through the conserved F or W. The D gene is left open where the match is weak. The listing skips clone size in some rows; elsewhere it reads once, few, many or a size class.

J | V | D | size | CDR3 | DNA
TRBJ2-7 | TRBV30 | . | . | CAWSVAASYEQYF | TGTGCCTGGAGTGTAGCGGCTTCCTACGAGCAGTACTTC
TRBJ2-7 | TRBV9 | . | . | CASSVGQVPGEQYF | TGTGCCAGCAGCGTCGGTCAGGTCCCAGGCGAGCAGTACTTC
TRBJ2-7 | TRBV30 | . | many | CACAGGQGYEQYF | TGTGCCTGCGCCGGGGGGCAGGGCTACGAGCAGTACTTC
TRBJ1-1 | TRBV28 | TRBD1 | . | CASTQTGRNTEAFF | TGTGCCAGCACTCAGACAGGGAGGAACACTGAAGCTTTCTTT
TRBJ1-2 | TRBV10-3 | TRBD1 | once | CAISELGQNYGYTF | TGTGCCATCAGTGAGTTGGGACAGAACTATGGCTACACCTTC
TRBJ2-5 | TRBV4-1 | TRBD2 | few | CASSHSTSVDETQYF | TGCGCCAGCAGCCACTCGACTAGCGTTGACGAGACCCAGTACTTC
TRBJ2-3 | TRBV19 | TRBD1 | . | CASSIDPVPTGSSTDTQYF | TGTGCCAGTAGTATAGACCCTGTCCCGACAGGGTCTAGCACAGATACGCAGTATTTT
TRBJ1-6 | TRBV7-2 | . | . | CASSPWEGAAPLHF | TGTGCCAGCAGCCCCTGGGAGGGAGCGGCACCCCTCCACTTT
TRBJ2-5 | TRBV5-4 | . | . | CASSFPGGEETQYF | TGTGCCAGCAGCTTTCCGGGGGGCGAGGAGACCCAGTACTTC
TRBJ1-6 | TRBV27 | . | . | CASSPRAVGSPLHF | TGTGCCAGCAGTCCGAGGGCAGTTGGGTCACCCCTCCACTTT
TRBJ1-2 | TRBV10-2 | TRBD1 | . | CASRKGQGGEYGYTF | TGCGCCAGCAGAAAAGGACAGGGTGGAGAGTATGGCTACACCTTC
TRBJ1-5 | TRBV2 | . | . | CASREGNTNNQPQHF | TGTGCCAGCAGGGAGGGAAACACGAACAATCAGCCCCAGCATTTT
TRBJ2-7 | TRBV11-2 | TRBD2 | . | CASSHRLAGGKSYEQYF | TGTGCCAGCAGCCACCGACTAGCGGGAGGGAAGTCCTACGAGCAGTACTTC
TRBJ2-2 | TRBV27 | . | . | CASRQGSGELFF | TGTGCCAGCAGGCAGGGGTCCGGGGAGCTGTTTTTT
TRBJ1-2 | TRBV25-1 | TRBD1 | few | CASRADRSYGYTF | TGTGCCAGCAGAGCGGACAGGTCCTATGGCTACACCTTC
TRBJ1-2 | TRBV19 | TRBD1 | . | CASSGGQSNYGYTF | TGTGCCAGTAGTGGGGGACAGAGCAACTATGGCTACACCTTC
TRBJ1-5 | TRBV7-9 | . | once | CASSNGNQPQHF | TGTGCCAGCAGCAACGGGAATCAGCCCCAGCATTTT
TRBJ2-1 | TRBV24-1 | TRBD1 | . | CATEGTGSHNEQFF | TGTGCCACCGAAGGGACAGGGTCCCACAATGAGCAGTTCTTC
TRBJ2-7 | TRBV5-1 | TRBD1 | . | CASSLVPGQGAYEQYF | TGCGCCAGCAGCTTGGTACCCGGACAGGGAGCCTACGAGCAGTACTTC
TRBJ2-1 | TRBV7-3 | TRBD2 | once | CASSPSGRAANEQFF | TGTGCCAGCAGCCCTAGCGGGAGGGCGGCCAATGAGCAGTTCTTC
TRBJ2-7 | TRBV28 | . | . | CASSSHGAGTYEQYF | TGTGCCAGCAGTTCCCACGGGGCGGGAACCTACGAGCAGTACTTC
TRBJ1-1 | TRBV10-2 | . | . | CASSDARAGRDTEAFF | TGCGCCAGCAGTGACGCCAGGGCGGGGAGGGACACTGAAGCTTTCTTT
TRBJ1-5 | TRBV2 | . | . | CASSIQGTNQPQHF | TGTGCCAGCAGTATACAGGGCACCAATCAGCCCCAGCATTTT
TRBJ2-7 | TRBV5-4 | TRBD2 | . | CASSSPTTSGSYEQYF | TGTGCCAGCAGCTCCCCCACGACTAGCGGGAGCTACGAGCAGTACTTC
TRBJ1-5 | TRBV10-3 | TRBD1 | . | CAIRAGTGTGQPQHF | TGTGCCATCAGAGCCGGGACAGGGACGGGTCAGCCCCAGCATTTT
TRBJ2-7 | TRBV6-6 | . | . | CASTTGVSYEQYF | TGTGCCAGCACTACGGGAGTATCCTACGAGCAGTACTTC
TRBJ2-2 | TRBV7-2 | . | many | CASSVLFGVRGKNTGELFF | TGTGCCAGCAGCGTATTATTCGGTGTCAGGGGAAAGAACACCGGGGAGCTGTTTTTT
TRBJ2-1 | TRBV5-4 | TRBD2 | . | CASSLVPAGGTWNEQFF | TGTGCCAGCAGCTTGGTTCCAGCGGGAGGGACATGGAATGAGCAGTTCTTC
TRBJ2-1 | TRBV15 | TRBD1 | . | CATSRLDRDYNEQFF | TGTGCCACCAGCAGATTGGACAGGGACTACAATGAGCAGTTCTTC
TRBJ2-3 | TRBV15 | . | . | CATSRVTSGARDTQYF | TGTGCCACCAGCAGAGTTACGTCAGGGGCCAGGGATACGCAGTATTTT